This T cell receptor (beta chain) was recorded in a study of glioma-infiltrating T cells after dendritic cell vaccination. Study in general: Samples are from glioblastoma patients in Phase I and II dendritic cell vaccine trials.

The germline V and J ends were trimmed by 0 bases and 3 bases, with 6 bases remaining between them. There are 13 residues in the CDR3. CDR1 SNHLY and CDR2 FYNNEI come from the germline V gene. Generated by immunoSEQ multiplex PCR, the TCRdb table keeps only in-frame clones and is missing some. This table holds about 2,100 clones, around 76% found once. Time point: after dendritic cell vaccination, including at tumor progression/relapse. Dendritic cells derived from monocytes and pulsed with autologous tumor lysate formed the vaccine. Isocitrate dehydrogenase mutation was absent in all glioblastoma patients. This clone has a handful of counts.

Sequenced material: tumor tissue, taken after dendritic cell vaccination. The receptor was derived from a human donor with glioblastoma. The J gene is TRBJ2-7, the V gene TRBV2; D is unresolved. The CDR3 nucleotides read TGTGCCAGCAGTGAAGCTAGCAACTACGAGCAGTACTTC. Amino acid sequence: CASSEASNYEQYF.